Below are 22 T cell receptor beta chains sequenced from a single sample in a study of T cell repertoires in cytomegalovirus infection. TCRdb redid the calling of the reads with MiXCR, one entry per CDR3 protein. The table lists hundreds of thousands of distinct CDR3 sequences, 15% to 20% of them singletons. Sequencing input: PBMCs. The receptors originated from a human donor in good health (CMV status not recorded). Some clones in this sample may be carry-over from other donors' samples.

A few counts support this clonotype. The V call is TRBV18, the J call TRBJ1-4; perhaps TRBD1 as D (6 bases). The CDR3 is made up of 15 amino acids. V gave up 3 bases and J gave up 4 bases, with 12 bases separating them. Germline values: CDR1 KGHSH, CDR2 LQKENI. CDR3 sequence (DNA): TGTGCCAGCTCACCGCTCCAGGGGTTTAATGAAAAACTGTTTTTT. This gives the protein CASSPLQGFNEKLFF.

This clonotype was counted between two and nine times. The V and J genes are TRBV19 and TRBJ2-7, with 7 positions matching TRBD2. The CDR3 has 15 residues. V lost 3 bases to trimming and J lost 3 bases; unmatched junction nucleotides: 8. Per germline, CDR1 LNHDA and CDR2 SQIVND (reference sequence). The CDR3 nucleotides read TGTGCCAGTAGTATGGGGGGGGAAGGAGTCTACGAGCAGTACTTC. It is translated as CASSMGGEGVYEQYF.

This clonotype was counted once. The chain carries TRBV20-1 and TRBJ1-1, with 7 bases fitting TRBD1. J gave up 5 bases and V 5 bases, and 8 bases lay outside the gene matches. The length of the CDR3 is 13 residues. The germline gives CDR1 DFQATT, CDR2 SNEGSKA (reference sequence). The CDR3 DNA sequence: TGCAGTGCTCGACCACAGGGGAGGACTGAAGCTTTCTTT. This gives the protein CSARPQGRTEAFF.

This clonotype came up many times. The V and J genes are TRBV7-2 and TRBJ2-4, with D possibly TRBD2 on 6 matching bases. Trimming removed 2 bases at V and 6 bases at J, with 14 bases between. The germline V gene has CDR1 SGHTA and CDR2 FQGNSA. The CDR3 runs to 15 residues. The CDR3 reads CASSLMVAGLNIQYF. The CDR3 DNA sequence: TGTGCCAGCAGCTTAATGGTCGCGGGACTAAACATTCAGTACTTC. The full variable domain, rest sourced from reference TRBV7-2 and TRBJ2-4, is GAGVSQSPSNKVTEKGKDVELRCDPISGHTALYWYRQSLGQGLEFLIYFQGNSAPDKSGLPSDRFSAERTGGSVSTLTIQRTQQEDSAVYLCASSLMVAGLNIQYFGAGTRLSVL.

The chain recombines TRBV4-1 with TRBJ1-4; D perhaps matches TRBD1 (6 bases). The CDR3 is made up of 18 amino acids. V lost 3 bases and J 0 bases, leaving 17 bases between the germline ends. Per the germline V gene, CDR1 is MGHRA and CDR2 is YSYEKL. The CDR3 region is CASSQGAGNLATNEKLFF. CDR3 in DNA: TGCGCCAGCAGCCAGGGGGCAGGGAATCTTGCAACTAATGAAAAACTGTTTTTT.

This clonotype occurred many times. The chain links TRBV7-2 to TRBJ1-1, with 11 bases that match TRBD1. Germline CDR1 reads SGHTA; CDR2 reads FQGNSA. J was trimmed by 14 bases and V by 5 bases; bases with no gene match: 10. CDR3 length equals 13 residues. The DNA for the CDR3 is TGTGCCAGCAGCCCGAGGACAGGGGGCGTTGTATTCTTT. Its translation: CASSPRTGGVVFF.

This clonotype was seen once. This may arise from a read error, as a much more abundant clone is one base away. The chain joins TRBV7-6 to TRBJ1-5, with no clear D. The germline gives CDR1 SGHVS, CDR2 FNYEAQ. The CDR3 is 14 amino acids. Trimming pared 5 bases from V and 3 bases from J, leaving 11 bases between. For the CDR3, the DNA is TGTGCCAGCAGCCCCGAGGCCAACAATCAGCCCCAGCATTTT. It codes for CASSPEANNQPQHF.

The chain has TRBV25-1 and TRBJ2-1, with D hard to call. Germline loops: CDR1 MGHDK, CDR2 SYGVNS. Trimming left V 5 bases short and J 8 bases short, with 16 bases between. This CDR3 has 14 residues. The CDR3 region is CASSLQSALDEQFF. As DNA, the CDR3 is TGTGCCAGCAGTCTGCAGTCGGCGTTGGATGAGCAGTTCTTC.

Ten or more counts support this clonotype. The chain uses TRBV6-6 and TRBJ1-1; 8 bases match TRBD1. CDR3 length: 14 amino acids. The ends lost 4 bases at V and 1 base at J; junction bases unmatched: 2. Germline CDR1 MNHNY, CDR2 SVGAGI (reference sequence). The CDR3 sequence is CASSLDRANTEAFF. CDR3 in DNA: TGTGCCAGCAGTTTGGACAGGGCGAACACTGAAGCTTTCTTT.

This clonotype was observed a few times. The chain carries TRBV20-1 and TRBJ2-1; D tentatively fits TRBD1 or TRBD2 (6 bases each). The CDR3 loop spans 17 amino acids. V was shortened by 1 base and J by 2 bases, with 18 bases between the two germline ends. The germline V gene encodes CDR1 DFQATT and CDR2 SNEGSKA (reference sequence). The CDR3 region has the DNA TGCAGTGCTAGAGGGGGTTTGGGGGGCCCCCCCTACAATGAGCAGTTCTTC. Protein: CSARGGLGGPPYNEQFF.

This clonotype has only a few counts. The chain carries TRBV28 and TRBJ2-3; the D gene is possibly TRBD2 (5 bases). This CDR3 region has 14 residues. The germline V gene encodes CDR1 MDHEN and CDR2 SYDVKM. Trimming pared 4 bases from V and 4 bases from J, leaving 12 bases between. CDR3 region: CASSSFGVADTQYF. The CDR3 DNA reads as TGTGCCAGCAGTTCGTTCGGGGTTGCAGATACGCAGTATTTT.

In its sample, this clonotype was seen many times. The chain recombines TRBV28 with TRBJ2-2; the D gene is possibly TRBD2 (5 bases). This CDR3 spans 13 amino acids. V gave up 8 bases and J gave up 4 bases, with 11 bases separating them. Looked up from germline, CDR1 is MDHEN and CDR2 is SYDVKM. This chain's CDR3 is CASRWGVTGELFF. DNA for the CDR3: TGTGCCAGCCGGTGGGGAGTCACCGGGGAGCTGTTTTTT.

This sequence joins TRBV12-3 or TRBV12-4 and TRBJ1-6; TRBD1 matches at 8 bases. The CDR3 has 15 residues. J gave up 4 bases and V 5 bases, and 4 bases lay outside the gene matches. CDR3 DNA: TGTGCCAGCAGTGGCGGGACAGGTTATAATTCACCCCTCCACTTT. It yields the protein CASSGGTGYNSPLHF.

This clonotype was recorded many times. V gene TRBV7-2 combines with J gene TRBJ1-1; 8 nucleotides align to TRBD1. From germline, CDR1 is SGHTA and CDR2 FQGNSA. The CDR3 has 16 residues. V gave up 3 bases and J gave up 4 bases; unmatched junction bases: 10. The CDR3 region has the DNA TGTGCCAGCAGCTTGGGTCTGACAGGGGTAGGCACTGAAGCTTTCTTT. Protein product: CASSLGLTGVGTEAFF. The full variable domain, with the rest looked up from reference TRBV7-2 and TRBJ1-1, is GAGVSQSPSNKVTEKGKDVELRCDPISGHTALYWYRQSLGQGLEFLIYFQGNSAPDKSGLPSDRFSAERTGGSVSTLTIQRTQQEDSAVYLCASSLGLTGVGTEAFFGQGTRLTVV.

This clonotype has a count of ten or more. The chain is built from TRBV6-1 and TRBJ1-5; D is unresolved. CDR3 length: 17 amino acids. Germline V lookup: CDR1 MNHNS, CDR2 SASEGT. V gave up 2 bases and J gave up 3 bases, with 17 bases separating them. The CDR3 region is CASSEIMGGGINQPQHF. In DNA, the CDR3 is TGTGCCAGCAGTGAAATAATGGGAGGAGGGATCAATCAGCCCCAGCATTTT.

The J gene is TRBJ1-2, the V gene TRBV25-1, with 9 bases aligning to TRBD1. Trimming took 1 base from V and 11 from J; bases not matched to a gene: 5. The CDR3 loop spans 13 amino acids. CDR1 and CDR2 from the germline V gene are MGHDK and SYGVNS. In DNA, the CDR3 is TGTGCCAGCAGTGAATCCGGGACAGGGATTTACACCTTC. Translating it yields CASSESGTGIYTF.

There are many counts of this clonotype. The rearrangement joins TRBV7-8 to TRBJ1-2; 12 bases match TRBD1. The CDR3 runs to 15 residues. The V segment lost 7 bases and the J segment 3 bases; nucleotides outside the gene matches: 6. Looked up from germline, CDR1 is SGHVS and CDR2 is FQNEAQ. CDR3 protein: CASTGDRGLDYGYTF. Here the CDR3 DNA reads TGTGCCAGCACCGGGGACAGGGGGCTGGACTATGGCTACACCTTC.

This clonotype has a handful of counts. This chain joins TRBV19 and TRBJ1-2; D possibly corresponds to TRBD1 (6 bases). Germline V gives CDR1 LNHDA, CDR2 SQIVND (reference sequence). This CDR3 spans 15 amino acids. The germline V and J ends were trimmed by 6 bases and 6 bases, with 20 bases remaining between them. The CDR3 nucleotides are TGTGCCAGTAGCGAACCGGGACATGACCCCGATGGCTACACCTTC. Residues: CASSEPGHDPDGYTF.

The V and J genes are TRBV4-3 and TRBJ2-1; 9 nucleotides agree with TRBD2. The CDR3 sequence is 16 residues long. Germline loops: CDR1 LGHNA, CDR2 YSLEER. The V gene end was trimmed by 0 bases and the J gene end by 7 bases; junction bases not matched to a gene: 7. CDR3: CASSQDQRGAYNEQFF. The CDR3 nucleotides read TGCGCCAGCAGCCAAGATCAGCGGGGGGCTTATAATGAGCAGTTCTTC.

The gene calls are TRBV11-2 and TRBJ2-7; TRBD2 agrees at 9 bases. The V gene's germline CDR1 is SGHAT and CDR2 FQNNGV. This CDR3 contains 14 residues. J was trimmed by 3 bases and V by 3 bases; bases with no gene match: 3. The CDR3 sequence: CASSFSGGGYEQYF. CDR3 coding DNA: TGTGCCAGCAGCTTTAGCGGGGGTGGCTACGAGCAGTACTTC.

This clonotype has only a few counts. This chain joins TRBV29-1 and TRBJ1-5; the match to TRBD1 covers 10 bases. Trimming cost V 4 bases and J 5 bases; bases outside gene matches: 5. The CDR3 length is 14 residues. Germline assignment: CDR1 SQVTM and CDR2 ANQGSEA. The CDR3, as DNA: TGCAGCGTTGCTACCGGGACAGGGGATCAGCCCCAGCATTTT. Residues: CSVATGTGDQPQHF.

This clonotype was found many times. V gene TRBV7-2 combines with J gene TRBJ2-1; 10 bases are a match to TRBD1. The J segment lost 11 bases and the V segment lost 3 bases, leaving 16 bases of the junction unmatched. CDR3 length: 17 amino acids. Germline V lookup: CDR1 SGHTA, CDR2 FQGNSA. CDR3 nucleotides: TGTGCCAGCAGCTTGGGGTCCCCGGGACAGGGGCCTGGTCAGCAGTTCTTC. Translated: CASSLGSPGQGPGQQFF.